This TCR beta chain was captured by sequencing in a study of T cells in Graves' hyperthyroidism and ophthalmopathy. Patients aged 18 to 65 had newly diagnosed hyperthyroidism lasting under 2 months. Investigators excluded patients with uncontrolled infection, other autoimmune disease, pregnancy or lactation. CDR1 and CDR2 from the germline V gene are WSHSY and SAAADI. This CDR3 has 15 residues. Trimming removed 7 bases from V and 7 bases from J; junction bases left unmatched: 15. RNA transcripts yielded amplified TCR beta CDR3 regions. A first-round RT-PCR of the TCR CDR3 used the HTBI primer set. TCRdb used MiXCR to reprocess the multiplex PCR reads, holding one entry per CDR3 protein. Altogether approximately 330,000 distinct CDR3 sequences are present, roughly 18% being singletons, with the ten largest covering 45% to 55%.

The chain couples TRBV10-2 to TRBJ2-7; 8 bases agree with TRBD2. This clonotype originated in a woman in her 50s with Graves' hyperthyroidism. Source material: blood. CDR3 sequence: CASITIAGFGSEQYF. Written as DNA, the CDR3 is TGCGCCAGCATTACGATAGCGGGATTTGGTAGTGAGCAGTACTTC.